These 27 T cell receptor beta chains came from one sample sequenced in a study of long-term antiretroviral therapy in people with HIV. Running of the v3.0 immunoSEQ assay took place at survey level. Measured with immunoSEQ multiplex PCR; TCRdb has only the in-frame clones, and not every one. The sample lists about 24,000 clones, about four fifths occurring once. The sample was unsorted PBMCs, taken 4.4 years after starting antiretroviral therapy. The receptors originated from a man aged 25-40 years with HIV.

The rearrangement links TRBV21-1 to TRBJ1-2. TRBV21-1 is deemed a pseudogene. This CDR3 is built from 13 residues. CDR3 residues: CASSRRNNYGYTF. The CDR3 bases are TGTGCCAGCAGCCGACGAAATAACTATGGCTACACCTTC.

The CDR3 sequence is CASRPRTGPYTEAFF. CDR3 coding DNA: TGTGCCAGCAGACCCCGGACAGGGCCTTACACTGAAGCTTTCTTT. The rearrangement links TRBV28 to TRBJ1-1; TRBD1 matches 8 bases. The germline V gene has CDR1 MDHEN and CDR2 SYDVKM. This CDR3 comprises 15 residues. Unmatched junction bases numbered 9, after V lost 6 bases and J lost 3 bases.

The sample holds one count of this clone. The V call is TRBV2, the J call TRBJ1-1, with TRBD1 identical over 9 bases. This CDR3 is 15 amino acids long. J was trimmed by 6 bases and V by 6 bases; bases with no gene match: 11. The germline CDR1 and CDR2 sequences are SNHLY and FYNNEI. The CDR3 reads CASSDPGTGQSEAFF. DNA of the CDR3: TGTGCCAGCAGCGACCCAGGGACAGGGCAATCTGAAGCTTTCTTT.

This chain connects TRBV11-2 to TRBJ1-1, with TRBD1 as a possible D gene (5 bases). CDR1 and CDR2 (germline): SGHAT, FQNNGV. Trimming took off 6 bases at V and 1 base at J, with 9 bases between the two ends. The CDR3 is 13 residues long. CDR3 nucleotide sequence: TGTGCCAGCAGGGACAACCCGAACACTGAAGCTTTCTTT. Protein sequence: CASRDNPNTEAFF.

V is TRBV11-2 and J is TRBJ1-1; D is possibly TRBD1 (6 bases). The CDR3 loop spans 14 amino acids. Trimming took 1 base from V and 1 from J, leaving 7 bases between them. In germline, CDR1 is SGHAT, CDR2 FQNNGV. The CDR3 coding sequence is TGTGCCAGCAGCTTAGGGACAGAGAACACTGAAGCTTTCTTT. The encoded protein is CASSLGTENTEAFF.

The chain joins TRBV6-4 to TRBJ1-5; 9 nucleotides match TRBD1. The junction had 21 bases not matched to a gene; V was cut back by 0 bases and J by 6 bases. The germline V gene has CDR1 MRHNA and CDR2 SNTAGT. The length of the CDR3 is 21 residues. CDR3 nucleotide sequence: TGTGCCAGCAGTGACTCGCTTCCGATCCGGGACAGGGTTTTACTTGGTCAGCCCCAGCATTTT. Translation: CASSDSLPIRDRVLLGQPQHF.

The V and J genes are TRBV9 and TRBJ2-7, with a tentative D call TRBD1 (5 bases). V dropped 0 bases and J dropped 5 bases, with 12 bases sitting between them. Per germline, CDR1 SGDLS and CDR2 YYNGEE. The CDR3 extends over 14 amino acids. The CDR3 DNA reads as TGTGCCAGCAGCGTAGACGGCAGGGCTAACGAGCAGTACTTC. This gives the protein CASSVDGRANEQYF.

The chain employs TRBV5-1 and TRBJ2-7; 9 positions agree with TRBD2. The ends lost 1 base at V and 2 bases at J; junction bases unmatched: 7. The CDR3 extends over 16 amino acids. Per germline, CDR1 SGHRS and CDR2 YFSETQ. CDR3 sequence reads: CASSLIPSSGTYEQYF. In nucleotides, the CDR3 is TGCGCCAGCAGCTTGATCCCCTCTAGCGGGACCTACGAGCAGTACTTC.

The chain uses TRBV6-5 and TRBJ2-3; D is possibly TRBD2 (6 bases). The CDR3 contains 16 residues. The ends were cut back, 0 bases at V and 6 bases at J, with 16 bases in the middle. CDR1 and CDR2 (germline): MNHEY, SVGAGI. The CDR3 nucleotides are TGTGCCAGCAGTTACTCTTCGGGAGTTCATAGGGATACGCAGTATTTT. This encodes CASSYSSGVHRDTQYF.

The rearrangement joins TRBV5-1 to TRBJ1-6; D not resolved. CDR1 and CDR2 from the germline V gene are SGHRS and YFSETQ. The CDR3 spans 14 residues. V was shortened by 1 base and J by 4 bases, with 6 bases between the two germline ends. The DNA of the CDR3 is TGCGCCAGCAGCTTGTGGGTTTATAATTCACCCCTCCACTTT. Protein sequence: CASSLWVYNSPLHF.

The genes are TRBV12-5 and TRBJ1-4; 7 nucleotides line up with TRBD1. V dropped 6 bases and J dropped 1; count of bases not matched to a gene: 11. The germline gives CDR1 LGHNT, CDR2 FRNRAP. The CDR3 totals 17 residues. The CDR3 protein is CASGLVQGSITNEKLFF. The CDR3, as DNA: TGTGCTAGTGGGCTAGTACAGGGGTCTATAACTAATGAAAAACTGTTTTTT. Variable domain in full (rest from reference TRBV12-5 and TRBJ1-4): DARVTQTPRHKVTEMGQEVTMRCQPILGHNTVFWYRQTMMQGLELLAYFRNRAPLDDSGMPKDRFSAEMPDATLATLKIQPSEPRDSAVYFCASGLVQGSITNEKLFFGSGTQLSVL.

This clone was seen more than once but under ten times. The rearrangement links TRBV6-5 to TRBJ1-2, with D possibly matching TRBD1 (5 bases). CDR3 length equals 13 residues. The germline V gene encodes CDR1 MNHEY and CDR2 SVGAGI. Trimming stripped 6 bases from V and 7 bases from J, with 15 bases between. CDR3 sequence (DNA): TGTGCCAGCAGCAACAGGAACCGACGTGGCTACACCTTC. Translation: CASSNRNRRGYTF.

V gene TRBV27 combines with J gene TRBJ2-2; D might be TRBD2 (5 bases). This CDR3 contains 13 residues. The germline CDR1 and CDR2 sequences are MNHEY and SMNVEV (reference sequence). The ends were cut back, 5 bases at V and 5 bases at J, with 9 bases in the middle. CDR3 bases: TGTGCCAGCAGTCCCCGGGGTACCGGGGAGCTGTTTTTT. It is translated as CASSPRGTGELFF.

The J gene is TRBJ2-7, the V gene TRBV5-1; 10 nucleotides match TRBD1. The V and J ends lost 5 bases and 1 base, in that order; junction bases with no gene match: 6. The length of the CDR3 is 15 residues. Germline V lookup: CDR1 SGHRS, CDR2 YFSETQ. The CDR3 DNA is TGCGCCAGCAGGGGGGGGACAGGGGTTTCCTACGAGCAGTACTTC. Protein: CASRGGTGVSYEQYF.

This sequence joins TRBV15 and TRBJ2-1; 8 nucleotides line up with TRBD2. This CDR3 comprises 17 residues. Germline CDR1 and CDR2: LNHNV and YYDKDF (reference sequence). Germline trimming cut 1 base from V and 12 bases from J; bases unmatched to any gene: 17. The CDR3 spells CATSRVGETSGALSQFF. The CDR3 nucleotides read TGTGCCACCAGCAGAGTGGGGGAAACTAGCGGTGCCCTCTCGCAGTTCTTC.

The chain carries TRBV13 and TRBJ2-1; 16 nucleotides align to TRBD2. CDR3 length equals 20 residues. Germline V gene lookup returns CDR1 PRHDT and CDR2 FYEKMQ (reference sequence). The V gene end was trimmed by 4 bases and the J gene end by 7 bases; junction bases not matched to a gene: 16. The CDR3, as DNA: TGTGCCAGCAGCTCCGCCCCTCCGGGACTAGCGGGAGGGCTGGGAAATGAGCAGTTCTTC. This sequence encodes CASSSAPPGLAGGLGNEQFF.

V usage is TRBV9 and J usage is TRBJ2-7, with D possibly being TRBD2 (6 bases). Germline loops: CDR1 SGDLS, CDR2 YYNGEE. This CDR3 contains 13 residues. Trimming shortened V by 4 bases and J by 2 bases, and 10 bases separated the two germline ends. Here the CDR3 reads CASSPGGPYEQYF. In DNA form, the CDR3 reads TGTGCCAGCAGCCCCGGAGGGCCCTACGAGCAGTACTTC.

The V call is TRBV29-1, the J call TRBJ1-2, with D unresolved. V was shortened by 0 bases and J by 4 bases, with 9 bases between the two germline ends. The CDR3 has 13 amino acids. Germline CDR1 reads SQVTM; CDR2 reads ANQGSEA. CDR3 residues: CSVEDARSYGYTF. CDR3 coding DNA: TGCAGCGTTGAAGATGCCAGGAGCTATGGCTACACCTTC.

The CDR3 here is CASSPEQGVNTEAFF. In DNA form, the CDR3 reads TGTGCCAGCTCACCAGAACAGGGAGTGAACACTGAAGCTTTCTTT. The chain links TRBV18 to TRBJ1-1, with a possible D match to TRBD1 (6 bases). CDR1 KGHSH and CDR2 LQKENI come from the germline V gene. The CDR3 is 15 residues long. V was shortened by 2 bases and J by 0 bases, with 10 bases between the two germline ends.

This chain joins TRBV19 and TRBJ2-3; a possible D gene is TRBD1 (6 bases). CDR3 length: 14 amino acids. Germline V gives CDR1 LNHDA, CDR2 SQIVND (reference sequence). Trimming removed 6 bases from V and 2 bases from J, with 12 bases in between. As DNA, the CDR3 is TGTGCCAGTAGCCAACAGGGTAACACAGATACGCAGTATTTT. This encodes CASSQQGNTDTQYF.

CDR3 region: CASSEGDRERDTEAFF. CDR3 nucleotides: TGTGCCAGCAGTGAGGGCGACAGGGAACGGGACACTGAAGCTTTCTTT. The V call is TRBV6-1, the J call TRBJ1-1, with 7 bases lining up with TRBD1. V lost 3 bases and J lost 3; bases outside the gene matches: 10. The V gene's germline CDR1 is MNHNS and CDR2 SASEGT. The CDR3 consists of 16 residues.

This clone was found a few times. The rearrangement uses TRBV27 and TRBJ2-1; TRBD2 might be the D (6 bases). Deletions cut 5 bases from V and 4 bases from J, with 15 bases between. CDR3 length: 15 residues. Germline V gene sequence: CDR1 MNHEY, CDR2 SMNVEV (reference sequence). Here the CDR3 reads CASSSIAEVYNEQFF. The CDR3 DNA reads as TGTGCCAGCAGTAGCATAGCGGAAGTGTACAATGAGCAGTTCTTC.

The chain combines TRBV10-2 with TRBJ1-1; D call uncertain. The length of the CDR3 is 13 residues. The germline V gene has CDR1 WSHSY and CDR2 SAAADI. Trimming shortened V by 6 bases and J by 2 bases, and 10 bases separated the two germline ends. The DNA for the CDR3 is TGCGCCAGCAGCTGGCGGGGTAACACTGAAGCTTTCTTT. It encodes CASSWRGNTEAFF.

The chain combines TRBV6-5 with TRBJ2-1; TRBD2 agrees at 7 bases. The CDR3 totals 13 residues. CDR1 and CDR2 (germline): MNHEY, SVGAGI. The J segment lost 5 bases and the V segment lost 8 bases, leaving 6 bases of the junction unmatched. As DNA, the CDR3 is TGTGCCAGCGGTCGGGGGGAACACAATGAGCAGTTCTTC. Encoded protein: CASGRGEHNEQFF.

This chain joins TRBV6-5 and TRBJ2-1; D unclear. Trimming cost V 4 bases and J 3 bases, with 4 bases left between them. The CDR3 extends over 12 amino acids. The germline V gene encodes CDR1 MNHEY and CDR2 SVGAGI. The DNA for the CDR3 is TGTGCCAGCAGTTCAAACTACAATGAGCAGTTCTTC. Protein product: CASSSNYNEQFF.

This chain connects TRBV6-5 to TRBJ2-2, with D possibly matching TRBD1 (5 bases). V lost 0 bases to trimming and J lost 0 bases, with 8 bases between them. The V gene's germline CDR1 is MNHEY and CDR2 SVGAGI. The CDR3 has 16 residues. DNA for the CDR3: TGTGCCAGCAGTTACTCTGGGGCCCCGAACACCGGGGAGCTGTTTTTT. Protein: CASSYSGAPNTGELFF.

The CDR3 DNA follows: TGTGCCAGCAGCTTAGGGGCGGACTACGAGCAGTACTTC. This translates into CASSLGADYEQYF. The V call is TRBV7-3, the J call TRBJ2-7; D may be TRBD1 (5 bases). Germline V gene lookup returns CDR1 SGHTA and CDR2 FQGTGA. The CDR3 runs to 13 residues. With 2 bases removed from V and 3 bases from J, the gap between germline ends came to 8 bases.